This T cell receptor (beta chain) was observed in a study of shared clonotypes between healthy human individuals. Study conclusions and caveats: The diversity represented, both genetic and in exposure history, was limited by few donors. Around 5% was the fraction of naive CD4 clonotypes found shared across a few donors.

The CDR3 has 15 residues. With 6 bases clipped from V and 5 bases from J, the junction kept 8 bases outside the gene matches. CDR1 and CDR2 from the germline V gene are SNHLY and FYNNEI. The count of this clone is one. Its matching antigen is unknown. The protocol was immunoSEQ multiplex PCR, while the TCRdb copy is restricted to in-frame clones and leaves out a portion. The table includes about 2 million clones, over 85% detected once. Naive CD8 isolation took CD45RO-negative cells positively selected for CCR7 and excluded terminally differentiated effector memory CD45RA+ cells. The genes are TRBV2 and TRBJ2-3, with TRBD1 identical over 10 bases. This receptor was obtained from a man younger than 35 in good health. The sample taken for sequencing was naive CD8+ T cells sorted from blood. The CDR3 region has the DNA TGTGCCAGCAGGCCCGTGGGACAGGGGATAGATACGCAGTATTTT. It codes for CASRPVGQGIDTQYF.